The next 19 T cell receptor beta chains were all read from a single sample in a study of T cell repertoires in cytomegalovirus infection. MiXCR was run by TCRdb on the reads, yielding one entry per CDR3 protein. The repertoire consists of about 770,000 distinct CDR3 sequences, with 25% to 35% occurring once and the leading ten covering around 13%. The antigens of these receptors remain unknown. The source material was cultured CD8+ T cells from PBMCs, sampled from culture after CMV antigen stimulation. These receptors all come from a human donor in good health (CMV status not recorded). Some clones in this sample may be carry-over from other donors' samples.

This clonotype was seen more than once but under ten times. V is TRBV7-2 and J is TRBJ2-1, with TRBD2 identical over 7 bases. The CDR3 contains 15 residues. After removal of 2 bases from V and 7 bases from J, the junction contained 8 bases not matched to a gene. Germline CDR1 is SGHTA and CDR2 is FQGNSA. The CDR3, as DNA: TGTGCCAGCAGCTTAAGAATAGGGAGGGAGAATGAGCAGTTCTTC. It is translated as CASSLRIGRENEQFF.

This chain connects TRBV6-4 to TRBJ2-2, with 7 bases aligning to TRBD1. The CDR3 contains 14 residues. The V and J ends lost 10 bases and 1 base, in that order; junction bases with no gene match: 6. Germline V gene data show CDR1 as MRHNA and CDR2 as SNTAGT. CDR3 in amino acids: CATQRTGNTGELFF. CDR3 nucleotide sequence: TGTGCCACCCAGAGGACAGGGAACACCGGGGAGCTGTTTTTT.

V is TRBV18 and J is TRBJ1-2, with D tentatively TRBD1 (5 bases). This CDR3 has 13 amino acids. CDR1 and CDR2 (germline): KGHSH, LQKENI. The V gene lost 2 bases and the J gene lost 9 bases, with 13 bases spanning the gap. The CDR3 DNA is TGTGCCAGCTCACCAACGGGGACGGATCGCTACACCTTC. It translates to CASSPTGTDRYTF. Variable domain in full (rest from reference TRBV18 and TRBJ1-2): NAGVMQNPRHLVRRRGQEARLRCSPMKGHSHVYWYRQLPEEGLKFMVYLQKENIIDESGMPKERFSAEFPKEGPSILRIQQVVRGDSAAYFCASSPTGTDRYTFGSGTRLTVV.

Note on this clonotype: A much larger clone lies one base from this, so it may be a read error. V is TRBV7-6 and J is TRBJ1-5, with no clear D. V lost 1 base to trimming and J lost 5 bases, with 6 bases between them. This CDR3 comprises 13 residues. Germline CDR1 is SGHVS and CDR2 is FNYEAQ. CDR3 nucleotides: TGTGCCAGCAGCTTAGAACTGGATCAGCCCCAGCATTTT. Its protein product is CASSLELDQPQHF.

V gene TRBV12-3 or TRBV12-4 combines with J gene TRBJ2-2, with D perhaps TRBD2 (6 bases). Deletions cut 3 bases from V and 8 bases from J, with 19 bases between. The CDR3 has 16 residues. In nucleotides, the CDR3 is TGTGCCAGCAGTTTGGGCTGGGACTCCCCGGTAGGGGAGCTGTTTTTT. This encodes CASSLGWDSPVGELFF.

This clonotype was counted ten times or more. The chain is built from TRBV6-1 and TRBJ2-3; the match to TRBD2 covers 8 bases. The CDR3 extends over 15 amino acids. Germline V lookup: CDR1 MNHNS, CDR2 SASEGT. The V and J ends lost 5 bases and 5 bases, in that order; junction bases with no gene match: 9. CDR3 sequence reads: CASSSGGLVKDTQYF. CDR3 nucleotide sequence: TGTGCCAGCAGTTCTGGGGGACTAGTTAAAGATACGCAGTATTTT.

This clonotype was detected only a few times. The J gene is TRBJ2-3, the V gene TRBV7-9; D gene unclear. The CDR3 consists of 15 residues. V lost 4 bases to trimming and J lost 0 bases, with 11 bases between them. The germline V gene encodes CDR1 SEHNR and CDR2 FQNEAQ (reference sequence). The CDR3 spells CASSSGDTSTDTQYF. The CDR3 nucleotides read TGTGCCAGCAGCTCCGGTGATACTAGCACAGATACGCAGTATTTT.

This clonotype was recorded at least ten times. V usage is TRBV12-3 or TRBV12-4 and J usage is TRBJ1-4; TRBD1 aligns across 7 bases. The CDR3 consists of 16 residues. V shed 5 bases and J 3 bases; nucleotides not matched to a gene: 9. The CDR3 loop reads CASSRQGLVANEKLFF. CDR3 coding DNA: TGTGCCAGCAGTCGACAGGGATTGGTTGCTAATGAAAAACTGTTTTTT.

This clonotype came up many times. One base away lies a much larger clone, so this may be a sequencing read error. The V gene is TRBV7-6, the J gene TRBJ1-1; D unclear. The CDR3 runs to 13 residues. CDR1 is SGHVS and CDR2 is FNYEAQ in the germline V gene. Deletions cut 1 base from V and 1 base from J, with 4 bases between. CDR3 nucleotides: TGTGCCAGCAGCTTAGAGGAGAACACTGAAGCTTTCTTT. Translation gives CASSLEENTEAFF.

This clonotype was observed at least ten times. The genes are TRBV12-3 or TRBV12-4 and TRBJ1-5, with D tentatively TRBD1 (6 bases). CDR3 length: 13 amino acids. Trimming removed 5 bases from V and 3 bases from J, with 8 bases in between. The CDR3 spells CASSNRDNQPQHF. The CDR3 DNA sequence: TGTGCCAGCAGTAACAGGGACAATCAGCCCCAGCATTTT.

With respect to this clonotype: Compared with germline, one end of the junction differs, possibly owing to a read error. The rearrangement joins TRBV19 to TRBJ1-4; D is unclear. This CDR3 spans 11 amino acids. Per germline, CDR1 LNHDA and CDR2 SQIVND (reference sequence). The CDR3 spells CASSRPRKLYF. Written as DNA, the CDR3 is TGTGCCAGTAGTCGGCCCCGAAAACTGTATTTT.

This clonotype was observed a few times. The CDR3 reads CASSHPTGYGYTF. CDR3 nucleotides: TGTGCCAGCAGCCATCCGACGGGGTATGGCTACACCTTC. V usage is TRBV7-8 and J usage is TRBJ1-2; D remains unclear. Trimming removed 5 bases from V and 5 bases from J, with 12 bases in between. From germline, CDR1 is SGHVS and CDR2 FQNEAQ. This CDR3 contains 13 residues.

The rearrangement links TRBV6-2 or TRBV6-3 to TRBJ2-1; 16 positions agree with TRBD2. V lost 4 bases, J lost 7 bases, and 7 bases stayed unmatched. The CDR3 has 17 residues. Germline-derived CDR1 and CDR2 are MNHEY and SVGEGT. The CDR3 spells CASSLPGLAGGLNEQFF. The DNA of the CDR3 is TGTGCCAGCAGTTTGCCGGGACTAGCGGGGGGGCTGAATGAGCAGTTCTTC.

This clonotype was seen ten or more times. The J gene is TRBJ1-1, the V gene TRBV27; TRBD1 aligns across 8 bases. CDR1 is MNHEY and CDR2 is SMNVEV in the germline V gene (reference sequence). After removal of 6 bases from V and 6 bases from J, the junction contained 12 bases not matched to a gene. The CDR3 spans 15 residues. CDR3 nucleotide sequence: TGTGCCAGCAGCTACGGTCGACAGGGGAGAGCTGAAGCTTTCTTT. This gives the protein CASSYGRQGRAEAFF.

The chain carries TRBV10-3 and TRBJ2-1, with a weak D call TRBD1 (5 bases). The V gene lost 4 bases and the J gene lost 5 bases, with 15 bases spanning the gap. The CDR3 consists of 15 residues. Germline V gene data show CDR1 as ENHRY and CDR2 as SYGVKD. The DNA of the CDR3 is TGTGCCATCAGTGGAAAGGAGACAGTCAACAATGAGCAGTTCTTC. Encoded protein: CAISGKETVNNEQFF.

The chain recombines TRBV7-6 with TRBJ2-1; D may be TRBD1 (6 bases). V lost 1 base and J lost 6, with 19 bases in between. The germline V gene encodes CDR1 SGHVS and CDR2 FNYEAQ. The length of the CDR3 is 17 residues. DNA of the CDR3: TGTGCCAGCAGCTTAGAGGGTTCGGACAGCGCTTTCAATGAGCAGTTCTTC. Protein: CASSLEGSDSAFNEQFF.

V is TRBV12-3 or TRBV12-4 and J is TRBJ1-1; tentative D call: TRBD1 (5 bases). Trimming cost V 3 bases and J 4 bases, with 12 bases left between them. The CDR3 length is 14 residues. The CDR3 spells CASSLGGTVTEAFF. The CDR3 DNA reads TGTGCCAGCAGTTTGGGGGGGACTGTCACTGAAGCTTTCTTT.

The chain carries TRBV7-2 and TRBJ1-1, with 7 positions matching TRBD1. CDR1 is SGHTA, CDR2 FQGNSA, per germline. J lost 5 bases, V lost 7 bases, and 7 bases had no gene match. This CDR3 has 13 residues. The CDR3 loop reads CASNLNRGTEAFF. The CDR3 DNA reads TGTGCCAGCAACCTAAACAGGGGTACTGAAGCTTTCTTT.

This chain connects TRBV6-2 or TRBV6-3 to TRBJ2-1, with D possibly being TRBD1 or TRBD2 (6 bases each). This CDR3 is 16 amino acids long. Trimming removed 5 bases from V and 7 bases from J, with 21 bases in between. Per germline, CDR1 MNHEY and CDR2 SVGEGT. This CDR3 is CASSLATSWGANEQFF. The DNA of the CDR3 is TGTGCCAGCAGTCTAGCTACTAGTTGGGGGGCGAATGAGCAGTTCTTC.